The entry that follows covers one TCR beta chain sequence. Germline CDR1 reads SGHNT; CDR2 reads YYREEE (reference sequence). The CDR3 extends over 14 amino acids. Trimming took off 2 bases at V and 0 bases at J, with 8 bases between the two ends. Here immunoSEQ multiplex PCR was the method, and the copy in TCRdb shows in-frame clones only, minus some. The profile covers about 130,000 clones, with 85% to 90% appearing a single time and around 4.2% taken by the ten largest. These data belong to a study of blood T cell repertoires in COVID-19. Study-wide background: In each case, the material was cDNA or gDNA derived from T cells, B-cell-depleted T cells, or PBMCs.

Seattle's enrolled individuals joined amid active infection and were then monitored longitudinally. The receptor's source is a man between 60 and 75 years old with COVID-19, enrolled during active disease. The rearrangement uses TRBV5-4 and TRBJ1-1; D gene ambiguous. Sequenced: peripheral blood. CDR3 amino acids: CASSFGSVNTEAFF. CDR3 nucleotide sequence: TGTGCCAGCAGCTTTGGCTCTGTGAACACTGAAGCTTTCTTT.